The 29 T cell receptor beta chains listed next were all sequenced from one sample in a study of cytomegalovirus exposure and HLA in healthy donors. PCR involved 60 Vbeta and 13 Jbeta primers. Sequencing used immunoSEQ multiplex PCR; TCRdb keeps in-frame clones, though not all of them. Among some 130,000 clones listed, around 79% were seen once. The sample consisted of PBMCs. These TCRs come from a woman aged 45 to 65 in good health and CMV-seropositive.

As concerns this clone: Other DNA sequences in this sample translate to the same CDR3. This chain connects TRBV9 to TRBJ2-7; 9 nucleotides agree with TRBD1. Unmatched junction bases numbered 8, after V lost 0 bases and J lost 7 bases. The V gene's germline CDR1 is SGDLS and CDR2 YYNGEE. The CDR3 contains 15 residues. The CDR3 protein is CASSVGGGQGREQYF. The CDR3 DNA sequence: TGTGCCAGCAGCGTAGGAGGGGGACAGGGCCGGGAGCAGTACTTC.

J is TRBJ1-1 and V is TRBV7-9; 8 nucleotides match TRBD1. This CDR3 spans 13 amino acids. The V gene end was trimmed by 3 bases and the J gene end by 6 bases; junction bases not matched to a gene: 3. CDR1 and CDR2 from the germline V gene are SEHNR and FQNEAQ (reference sequence). The CDR3 is CASSFGQGSEAFF. The CDR3 DNA sequence: TGTGCCAGCAGCTTCGGACAGGGTTCTGAAGCTTTCTTT.

This clone was detected only once. The chain combines TRBV9 with TRBJ1-5; D remains unclear. There are 15 residues in the CDR3. Between the trimmed V and J ends, which lost 4 bases and 5 bases, there was a span of 16 bases. From germline, CDR1 is SGDLS and CDR2 YYNGEE. CDR3 amino acids: CASSTPGAQYQPQHF. CDR3 coding DNA: TGTGCCAGCAGCACTCCCGGTGCACAGTATCAGCCCCAGCATTTT.

V gene TRBV13 combines with J gene TRBJ2-7, with 9 bases matching TRBD2. CDR3 length equals 16 residues. The germline V gene encodes CDR1 PRHDT and CDR2 FYEKMQ (reference sequence). The J segment lost 0 bases and the V segment lost 5 bases, leaving 8 bases of the junction unmatched. The CDR3 region is CASSPFLAGVSYEQYF. In DNA, the CDR3 is TGTGCCAGCAGCCCATTCTTAGCGGGGGTCTCCTACGAGCAGTACTTC.

In DNA, the CDR3 is TGTGCCAGCAGCTTGGCGGGGGAAAATGGCTACACCTTC. Translated: CASSLAGENGYTF. This rearrangement joins TRBV5-4 to TRBJ1-2; a possible D gene is TRBD1 (5 bases). V was shortened by 0 bases and J by 6 bases, with 9 bases between the two germline ends. Per germline, CDR1 SGHNT and CDR2 YYREEE (reference sequence). The CDR3 loop spans 13 amino acids.

This chain joins TRBV28 and TRBJ2-5, with no clear D. V lost 3 bases and J lost 11, with 10 bases in between. This CDR3 region has 11 residues. CDR1 is MDHEN and CDR2 is SYDVKM in the germline V gene. CDR3 nucleotides: TGTGCCAGCAGTTTGCGAGAGGAGCAGTACTTC. Amino acids: CASSLREEQYF.

The chain links TRBV9 to TRBJ2-7; 10 bases match TRBD2. CDR3 length equals 15 residues. Germline V gene lookup returns CDR1 SGDLS and CDR2 YYNGEE. Germline trimming cut 4 bases from V and 7 bases from J; bases unmatched to any gene: 11. This CDR3 is CASSSSGGAVFEQYF. CDR3 nucleotide sequence: TGTGCCAGCAGCTCGAGCGGGGGGGCCGTATTTGAGCAGTACTTC.

V usage is TRBV7-2 and J usage is TRBJ2-7, with D possibly being TRBD1 (5 bases). Trimming left V 1 base short and J 5 bases short, with 12 bases between. This CDR3 spans 14 amino acids. In germline, CDR1 is SGHTA, CDR2 FQGNSA. As DNA, the CDR3 is TGTGCCAGCAGCTTAGTCCAGGGTATAGACGAGCAGTACTTC. Residues: CASSLVQGIDEQYF.

The V call is TRBV18, the J call TRBJ1-1; 9 bases match TRBD1. The CDR3 is made up of 16 amino acids. Germline CDR1 KGHSH, CDR2 LQKENI. Unmatched junction bases numbered 5, after V lost 2 bases and J lost 1 base. The CDR3 nucleotides read TGTGCCAGCTCACCAGGGACAGGGTTTGGGAACACTGAAGCTTTCTTT. Translating it yields CASSPGTGFGNTEAFF.

J is TRBJ2-7 and V is TRBV27, with 8 bases matching TRBD1. Germline V lookup: CDR1 MNHEY, CDR2 SMNVEV (reference sequence). This CDR3 region has 15 residues. The junction had 5 bases not matched to a gene; V was cut back by 2 bases and J by 2 bases. CDR3 nucleotide sequence: TGTGCCAGCAGTTTAGAATCGACAGGGGCCTACGAGCAGTACTTC. Translation gives CASSLESTGAYEQYF.

This chain uses TRBV4-2 with TRBJ2-5, with D possibly matching TRBD1 (6 bases). This CDR3 contains 16 residues. Trimming stripped 3 bases from V and 1 base from J, with 15 bases between. The germline V gene encodes CDR1 LGHNA and CDR2 YNFKEQ. CDR3 residues: CASSQAAGGTQETQYF. The CDR3 DNA follows: TGTGCCAGCAGCCAGGCGGCTGGGGGCACCCAAGAGACCCAGTACTTC.

This sequence joins TRBV11-2 and TRBJ1-2, with 9 positions matching TRBD1. The V gene's germline CDR1 is SGHAT and CDR2 FQNNGV. V lost 7 bases and J lost 7; bases outside the gene matches: 16. The CDR3 sequence is 16 residues long. This chain's CDR3 is CASNPRDRATSVGYTF. In DNA form, the CDR3 reads TGTGCCAGCAACCCCCGGGACAGGGCTACGTCGGTTGGCTACACCTTC.

The CDR3 here is CASSFVRTQYF. CDR3 in DNA: TGTGCCAGCAGCTTCGTGAGGACCCAGTACTTC. V gene TRBV7-2 combines with J gene TRBJ2-5; D call uncertain. CDR3 length: 11 amino acids. CDR1 is SGHTA and CDR2 is FQGNSA in the germline V gene. V shed 3 bases and J shed 7 bases, with 6 bases lying between them.

The chain is built from TRBV7-3 and TRBJ1-1, with unresolved D. V lost 1 base to trimming and J lost 1 base, with 4 bases between them. This CDR3 has 13 amino acids. Germline V gene sequence: CDR1 SGHTA, CDR2 FQGTGA. In nucleotides, the CDR3 is TGTGCCAGCAGCTTAAACGGGAACACTGAAGCTTTCTTT. It codes for CASSLNGNTEAFF.

The rearrangement links TRBV6-1 to TRBJ1-2; D is perhaps TRBD1 (5 bases). CDR1 and CDR2 from the germline V gene are MNHNS and SASEGT. The V and J ends lost 7 bases and 8 bases respectively, with 20 bases between them. The CDR3 consists of 14 residues. CDR3 loop: CASIRVPGLEGYTF. For the CDR3, the DNA is TGTGCCAGCATCAGAGTCCCAGGGTTGGAGGGCTACACCTTC.

The chain has TRBV27 and TRBJ1-2; D is perhaps TRBD1 (6 bases). This CDR3 is 19 amino acids long. Trimming removed 7 bases at V and 2 bases at J, with 29 bases between. Germline CDR1 MNHEY, CDR2 SMNVEV (reference sequence). DNA of the CDR3: TGTGCCAGCAAGGCCGCGGGGGCTTTTTCTGGGGACGGAAACTATGGCTACACCTTC. It encodes CASKAAGAFSGDGNYGYTF.

The chain recombines TRBV7-6 with TRBJ2-1, with 9 bases aligning to TRBD2. Germline V gene data show CDR1 as SGHVS and CDR2 as FNYEAQ. The CDR3 runs to 18 residues. J gave up 8 bases and V 5 bases, and 19 bases lay outside the gene matches. The CDR3 here is CASSRTPGTSLGRDEQFF. As DNA, the CDR3 is TGTGCCAGCAGCCGAACCCCCGGGACTAGCTTGGGTAGGGATGAGCAGTTCTTC. Looking up the rest from reference TRBV7-6 and TRBJ2-1 gives the full variable domain: GAGVSQSPRYKVTKRGQDVALRCDPISGHVSLYWYRQALGQGPEFLTYFNYEAQQDKSGLPNDRFSAERPEGSISTLTIQRTEQRDSAMYRCASSRTPGTSLGRDEQFFGPGTRLTVL.

The rearrangement uses TRBV30 and TRBJ1-1; no clear D gene. The germline V gene encodes CDR1 GTSNPN and CDR2 SVGIG (reference sequence). Trimming removed 3 bases from V and 9 bases from J, with 14 bases in between. The CDR3 is 12 residues long. CDR3 sequence reads: CAWREGQDKAFF. Here the CDR3 DNA reads TGTGCCTGGAGAGAGGGCCAGGATAAAGCTTTCTTT. The full variable domain, rest sourced from reference TRBV30 and TRBJ1-1, is SQTIHQWPATLVQPVGSPLSLECTVEGTSNPNLYWYRQAAGRGLQLLFYSVGIGQISSEVPQNLSASRPQDRQFILSSKKLLLSDSGFYLCAWREGQDKAFFGQGTRLTVV.

The chain recombines TRBV7-9 with TRBJ2-3; 7 bases line up with TRBD1. This CDR3 is 15 amino acids long. Per germline, CDR1 SEHNR and CDR2 FQNEAQ (reference sequence). The J segment lost 2 bases and the V segment lost 5 bases, leaving 7 bases of the junction unmatched. CDR3 in DNA: TGTGCCAGCAGCCCAGGGACAGACAACACAGATACGCAGTATTTT. Encoded protein: CASSPGTDNTDTQYF. The full variable domain, rest sourced from reference TRBV7-9 and TRBJ2-3, is DTGVSQNPRHKITKRGQNVTFRCDPISEHNRLYWYRQTLGQGPEFLTYFQNEAQLEKSRLLSDRFSAERPKGSFSTLEIQRTEQGDSAMYLCASSPGTDNTDTQYFGPGTRLTVL.

This sequence joins TRBV2 and TRBJ1-5; 9 nucleotides agree with TRBD1. The CDR3 loop spans 15 amino acids. Germline CDR1 is SNHLY and CDR2 is FYNNEI. After removal of 5 bases from V and 4 bases from J, the junction contained 6 bases not matched to a gene. In DNA, the CDR3 is TGTGCCAGCAGTCCGCGGGACAGGGAGAATCAGCCCCAGCATTTT. Encoded protein: CASSPRDRENQPQHF.

J is TRBJ2-5 and V is TRBV2; TRBD1 matches 7 bases. This CDR3 spans 14 amino acids. Per germline, CDR1 SNHLY and CDR2 FYNNEI. The ends lost 7 bases at V and 2 bases at J; junction bases unmatched: 7. The CDR3 loop is CASTPRDSQETQYF. In DNA, the CDR3 is TGTGCCAGCACCCCCCGGGACAGTCAAGAGACCCAGTACTTC.

This chain connects TRBV7-9 to TRBJ2-4, with 7 bases lining up with TRBD2. Germline CDR1 is SEHNR and CDR2 is FQNEAQ (reference sequence). Trimming removed 0 bases from V and 15 bases from J; junction bases left unmatched: 5. This CDR3 has 12 residues. As DNA, the CDR3 is TGTGCCAGCAGCTTAGCGTGGGACTATCTGTACTTC. Its translation: CASSLAWDYLYF.

CDR3 amino acids: CASSYGTEAFF. CDR3 coding DNA: TGTGCCAGCAGTTACGGCACTGAAGCTTTCTTT. The chain employs TRBV2 and TRBJ1-1; no definite D call. The V gene's germline CDR1 is SNHLY and CDR2 FYNNEI. V lost 5 bases and J lost 4, with 5 bases in between. The length of the CDR3 is 11 residues.

A few counts support this clone. The chain recombines TRBV7-8 with TRBJ1-3, with 10 bases aligning to TRBD1. V gave up 1 base and J gave up 0 bases; unmatched junction bases: 3. The length of the CDR3 is 17 residues. CDR1 and CDR2 from the germline V gene are SGHVS and FQNEAQ. The CDR3 DNA follows: TGTGCCAGCAGCTTAGTGGGACAGGGGTTCTCTGGAAACACCATATATTTT. This codes for CASSLVGQGFSGNTIYF.

The rearrangement links TRBV7-9 to TRBJ1-2; weak D call: TRBD1 (5 bases). Per germline, CDR1 SEHNR and CDR2 FQNEAQ (reference sequence). The CDR3 is 13 residues long. Trimming shortened V by 6 bases and J by 8 bases, and 16 bases separated the two germline ends. The CDR3 DNA follows: TGTGCCAGCAGTCCCAACGGAGGGGACGGCTACACCTTC. This sequence encodes CASSPNGGDGYTF.

The chain links TRBV6-6 to TRBJ1-5; D remains unclear. V shed 2 bases and J shed 6 bases, with 17 bases lying between them. The CDR3 length is 16 residues. Germline V gives CDR1 MNHNY, CDR2 SVGAGI (reference sequence). The CDR3 sequence is CASSYRRQVEGQPQHF. CDR3 bases: TGTGCCAGCAGTTACCGGCGACAAGTTGAAGGTCAGCCCCAGCATTTT.

This clone was counted a single time. The V call is TRBV6-5, the J call TRBJ2-7; TRBD1 matches at 7 bases. The CDR3 extends over 13 amino acids. The J segment lost 2 bases and the V segment lost 5 bases, leaving 3 bases of the junction unmatched. CDR1 MNHEY and CDR2 SVGAGI come from the germline V gene. The chain's CDR3 is CASSETGPYEQYF. The CDR3 DNA follows: TGTGCCAGCAGTGAGACAGGGCCCTACGAGCAGTACTTC.

The chain couples TRBV19 to TRBJ1-3, with 8 nucleotides matching TRBD1. Germline lookup yields CDR1 LNHDA and CDR2 SQIVND (reference sequence). With V trimmed by 6 bases and J by 0 bases, 7 bases remained unmatched. The CDR3 has 16 residues. The CDR3 region is CASSWDRTRSGNTIYF. DNA of the CDR3: TGTGCCAGTAGCTGGGACAGGACTCGCTCTGGAAACACCATATATTTT.

This clone was recorded a few times. The chain joins TRBV6-5 to TRBJ1-4; D gene uncertain. This CDR3 spans 15 amino acids. Trimming took 5 bases from V and 6 from J, leaving 16 bases between them. Looked up from germline, CDR1 is MNHEY and CDR2 is SVGAGI. The CDR3 is CASSPDMNPHEKLFF. Here the CDR3 DNA reads TGTGCCAGCAGTCCCGACATGAACCCACATGAAAAACTGTTTTTT.